The text below deals with one T cell receptor beta chain. Its antigen remains unknown. This entry is derived from a study of shared clonotypes between healthy human individuals. Notes on the study in general: Across a handful of donors, naive CD4 shared 5% to 6%, naive CD8 around 3.8%, memory CD4 less than 2.5%, memory CD8 under 0.5%.

Several immunoSEQ plates received, in even portions, the genomic DNA of each subset. The method was immunoSEQ multiplex PCR; TCRdb's version includes in-frame clones alone and lacks a portion of them. The data hold roughly 1 million clones, with approximately 72% observed a single time. V was cut by 6 bases and J by 7 bases, with 16 bases left in between. The CDR3 covers 13 residues. Germline assignment: CDR1 SGHVS and CDR2 FQNEAQ. This TCR was recovered from a man in his late teens or twenties in good health. Material for sequencing was memory CD4+ T cells sorted from blood. The sample's subset: CD45RA-negative fraction. The chain recombines TRBV7-8 with TRBJ2-7; D uncertain. CDR3 residues: CASSFGYVGEQYF. The CDR3 bases are TGTGCCAGCAGTTTCGGGTATGTGGGTGAGCAGTACTTC. Together with reference TRBV7-8 and TRBJ2-7, the CDR3 gives the full variable domain: GAGVSQSPRYKVAKRGQDVALRCDPISGHVSLFWYQQALGQGPEFLTYFQNEAQLDKSGLPSDRFFAERPEGSVSTLKIQRTQQEDSAVYLCASSFGYVGEQYFGPGTRLTVT.